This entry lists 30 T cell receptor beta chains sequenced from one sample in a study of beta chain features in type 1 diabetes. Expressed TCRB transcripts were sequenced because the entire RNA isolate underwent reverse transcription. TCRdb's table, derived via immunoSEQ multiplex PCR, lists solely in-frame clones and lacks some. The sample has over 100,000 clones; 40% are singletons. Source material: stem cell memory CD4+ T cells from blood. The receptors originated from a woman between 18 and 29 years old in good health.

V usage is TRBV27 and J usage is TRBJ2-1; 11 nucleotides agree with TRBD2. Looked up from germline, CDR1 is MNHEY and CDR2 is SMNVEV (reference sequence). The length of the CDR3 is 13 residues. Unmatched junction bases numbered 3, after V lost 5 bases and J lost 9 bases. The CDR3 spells CASSRSGRGEQFF. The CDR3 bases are TGTGCCAGCAGTCGTAGCGGGAGGGGTGAGCAGTTCTTC.

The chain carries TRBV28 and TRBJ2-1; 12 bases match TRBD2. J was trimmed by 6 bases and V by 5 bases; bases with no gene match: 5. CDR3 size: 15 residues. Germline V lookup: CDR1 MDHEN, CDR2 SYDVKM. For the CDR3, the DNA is TGTGCCAGCAGTCCTCGACTAGCGGGAGTCAATGAGCAGTTCTTC. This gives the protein CASSPRLAGVNEQFF.

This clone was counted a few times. The CDR3 loop is CASSPLAGTYEQYF. Written as DNA, the CDR3 is TGTGCCAGCTCACCCCTAGCGGGAACCTACGAGCAGTACTTC. The rearrangement joins TRBV18 to TRBJ2-7, with 9 positions matching TRBD2. V lost 3 bases and J lost 2; bases outside the gene matches: 2. The CDR3 consists of 14 residues. Germline CDR1 and CDR2: KGHSH and LQKENI.

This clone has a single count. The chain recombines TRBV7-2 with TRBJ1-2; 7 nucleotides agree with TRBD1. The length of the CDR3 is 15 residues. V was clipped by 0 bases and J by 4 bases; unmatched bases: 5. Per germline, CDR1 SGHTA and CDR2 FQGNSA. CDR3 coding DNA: TGTGCCAGCAGCTTAGCCGCAGGGGGTATCTATGGCTACACCTTC. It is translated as CASSLAAGGIYGYTF.

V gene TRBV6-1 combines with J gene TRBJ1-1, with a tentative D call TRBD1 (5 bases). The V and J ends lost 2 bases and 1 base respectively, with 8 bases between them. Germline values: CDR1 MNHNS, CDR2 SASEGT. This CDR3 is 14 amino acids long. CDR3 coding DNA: TGTGCCAGCAGTGAATACGGGGGGAACACTGAAGCTTTCTTT. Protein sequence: CASSEYGGNTEAFF.

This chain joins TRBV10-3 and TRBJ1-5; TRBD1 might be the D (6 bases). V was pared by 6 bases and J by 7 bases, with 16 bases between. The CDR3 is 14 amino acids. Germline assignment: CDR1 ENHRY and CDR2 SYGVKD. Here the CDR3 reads CAISPAGGGQPQHF. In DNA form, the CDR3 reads TGTGCCATCAGCCCCGCCGGGGGGGGCCAGCCCCAGCATTTT.

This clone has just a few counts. The CDR3 loop reads CASSATATSGSADTQYF. CDR3 DNA sequence: TGTGCCAGCAGCGCGACCGCTACTAGCGGGAGTGCAGATACGCAGTATTTT. The genes are TRBV9 and TRBJ2-3, with 11 nucleotides matching TRBD2. The CDR3 is made up of 17 amino acids. Germline lookup yields CDR1 SGDLS and CDR2 YYNGEE. The junction had 10 bases not matched to a gene; V was cut back by 3 bases and J by 4 bases.

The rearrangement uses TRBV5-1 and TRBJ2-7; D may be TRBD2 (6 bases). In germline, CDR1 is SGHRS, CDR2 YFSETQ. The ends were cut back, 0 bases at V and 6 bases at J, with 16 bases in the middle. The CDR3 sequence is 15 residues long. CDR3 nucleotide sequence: TGCGCCAGCAGCTTGGCGGGGGTGGGGACCTCCGAGCAGTACTTC. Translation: CASSLAGVGTSEQYF. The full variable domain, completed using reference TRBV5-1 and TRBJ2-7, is KAGVTQTPRYLIKTRGQQVTLSCSPISGHRSVSWYQQTPGQGLQFLFEYFSETQRNKGNFPGRFSGRQFSNSRSEMNVSTLELGDSALYLCASSLAGVGTSEQYFGPGTRLTVT.

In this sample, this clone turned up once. Here the CDR3 reads CASSPGDRELRYTF. The CDR3, as DNA: TGTGCCAGCAGTCCCGGCGACAGGGAACTGCGCTACACCTTC. This chain joins TRBV28 and TRBJ1-2; 7 nucleotides line up with TRBD1. There are 14 residues in the CDR3. Per the germline V gene, CDR1 is MDHEN and CDR2 is SYDVKM. The J segment lost 9 bases and the V segment lost 5 bases, leaving 12 bases of the junction unmatched.

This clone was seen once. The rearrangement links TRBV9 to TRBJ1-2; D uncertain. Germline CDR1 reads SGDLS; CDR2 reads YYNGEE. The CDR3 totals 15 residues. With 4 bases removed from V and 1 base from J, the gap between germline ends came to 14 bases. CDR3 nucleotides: TGTGCCAGCAGCCCACAAGCCCGGGTTAACTATGGCTACACCTTC. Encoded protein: CASSPQARVNYGYTF.

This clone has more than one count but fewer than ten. The CDR3 region is CASTPGRTEAYEQYF. The CDR3 DNA follows: TGTGCCAGCACCCCAGGCCGGACAGAGGCCTACGAGCAGTACTTC. The chain recombines TRBV6-6 with TRBJ2-7; a possible D gene is TRBD1 (6 bases). The CDR3 length is 15 residues. Germline-derived CDR1 and CDR2 are MNHNY and SVGAGI (reference sequence). V dropped 7 bases and J dropped 2 bases, with 18 bases sitting between them.

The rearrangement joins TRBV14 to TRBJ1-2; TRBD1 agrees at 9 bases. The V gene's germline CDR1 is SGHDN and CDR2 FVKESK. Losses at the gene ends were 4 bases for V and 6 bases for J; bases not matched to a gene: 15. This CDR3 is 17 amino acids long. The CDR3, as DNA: TGTGCCAGCAGCCGATACTATCGCGGACAGGGGACTAATGGCTACACCTTC. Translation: CASSRYYRGQGTNGYTF.

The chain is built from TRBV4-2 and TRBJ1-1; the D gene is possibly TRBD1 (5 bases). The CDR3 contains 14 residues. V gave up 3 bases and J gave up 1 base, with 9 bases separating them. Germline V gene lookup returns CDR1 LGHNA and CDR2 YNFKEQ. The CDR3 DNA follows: TGTGCCAGCAGCCAGGGGGGTCCGAACACTGAAGCTTTCTTT. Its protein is CASSQGGPNTEAFF.

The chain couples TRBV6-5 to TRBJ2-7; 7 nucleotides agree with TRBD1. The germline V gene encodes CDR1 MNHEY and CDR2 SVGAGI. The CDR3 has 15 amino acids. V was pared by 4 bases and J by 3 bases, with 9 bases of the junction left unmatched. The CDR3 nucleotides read TGTGCCAGCAGTTCTCCTCGACAGGGAGTCTACGAGCAGTACTTC. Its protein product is CASSSPRQGVYEQYF.

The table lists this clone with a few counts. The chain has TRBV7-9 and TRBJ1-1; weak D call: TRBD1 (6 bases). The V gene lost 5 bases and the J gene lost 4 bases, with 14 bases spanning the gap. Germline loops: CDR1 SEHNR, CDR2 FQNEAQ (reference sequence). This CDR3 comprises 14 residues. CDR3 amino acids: CASSGRTGITEAFF. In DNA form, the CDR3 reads TGTGCCAGCAGCGGAAGAACAGGGATCACTGAAGCTTTCTTT. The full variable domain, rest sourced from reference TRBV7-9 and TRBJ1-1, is DTGVSQNPRHKITKRGQNVTFRCDPISEHNRLYWYRQTLGQGPEFLTYFQNEAQLEKSRLLSDRFSAERPKGSFSTLEIQRTEQGDSAMYLCASSGRTGITEAFFGQGTRLTVV.

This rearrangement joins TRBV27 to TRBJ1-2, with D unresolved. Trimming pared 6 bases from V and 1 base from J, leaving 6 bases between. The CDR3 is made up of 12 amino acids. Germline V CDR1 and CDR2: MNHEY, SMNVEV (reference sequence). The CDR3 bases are TGTGCCAGCAGGAGCTATAACTATGGCTACACCTTC. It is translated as CASRSYNYGYTF.

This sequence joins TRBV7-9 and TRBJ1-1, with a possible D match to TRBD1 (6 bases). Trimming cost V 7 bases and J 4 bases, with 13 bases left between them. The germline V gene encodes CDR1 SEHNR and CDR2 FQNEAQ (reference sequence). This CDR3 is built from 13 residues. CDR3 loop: CASTYTGFTEAFF. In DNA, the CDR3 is TGTGCCAGCACCTATACAGGGTTCACTGAAGCTTTCTTT.

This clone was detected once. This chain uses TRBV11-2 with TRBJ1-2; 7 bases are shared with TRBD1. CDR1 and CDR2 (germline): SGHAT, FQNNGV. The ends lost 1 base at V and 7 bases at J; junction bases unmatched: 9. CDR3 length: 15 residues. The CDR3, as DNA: TGTGCCAGCAGCTTAGTGAGGACAGGTTGGGTTGGCTACACCTTC. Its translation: CASSLVRTGWVGYTF.

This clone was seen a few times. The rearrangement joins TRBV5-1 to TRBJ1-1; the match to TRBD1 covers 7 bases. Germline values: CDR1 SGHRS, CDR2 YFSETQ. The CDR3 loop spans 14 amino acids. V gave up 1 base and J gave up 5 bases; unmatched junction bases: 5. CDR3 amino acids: CASSLTQGRTEAFF. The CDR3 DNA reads TGCGCCAGCAGCTTGACACAGGGGCGGACTGAAGCTTTCTTT.

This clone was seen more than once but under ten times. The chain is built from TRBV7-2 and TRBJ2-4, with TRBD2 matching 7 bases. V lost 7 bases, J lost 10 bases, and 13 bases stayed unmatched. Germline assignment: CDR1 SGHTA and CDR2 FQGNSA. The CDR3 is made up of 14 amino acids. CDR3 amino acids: CASTNTGSGTIQYF. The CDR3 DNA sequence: TGTGCCAGCACCAATACGGGGAGCGGGACGATTCAGTACTTC. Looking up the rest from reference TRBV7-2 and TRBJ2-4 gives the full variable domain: GAGVSQSPSNKVTEKGKDVELRCDPISGHTALYWYRQSLGQGLEFLIYFQGNSAPDKSGLPSDRFSAERTGGSVSTLTIQRTQQEDSAVYLCASTNTGSGTIQYFGAGTRLSVL.

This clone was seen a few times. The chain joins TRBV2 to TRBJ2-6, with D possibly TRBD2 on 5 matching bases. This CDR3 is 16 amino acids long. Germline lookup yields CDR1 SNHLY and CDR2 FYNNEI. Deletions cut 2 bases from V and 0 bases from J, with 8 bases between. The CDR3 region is CASSERDFSGANVLTF. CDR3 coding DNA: TGTGCCAGCAGTGAACGGGATTTCTCTGGGGCCAACGTCCTGACTTTC.

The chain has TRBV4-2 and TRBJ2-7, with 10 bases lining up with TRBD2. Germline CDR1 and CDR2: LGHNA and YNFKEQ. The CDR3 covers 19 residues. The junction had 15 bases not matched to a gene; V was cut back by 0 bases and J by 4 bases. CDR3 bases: TGTGCCAGCAGCCAAGAGAGGAGGACTAGCGGCCGAGTCCCGTACGAGCAGTACTTC. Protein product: CASSQERRTSGRVPYEQYF.

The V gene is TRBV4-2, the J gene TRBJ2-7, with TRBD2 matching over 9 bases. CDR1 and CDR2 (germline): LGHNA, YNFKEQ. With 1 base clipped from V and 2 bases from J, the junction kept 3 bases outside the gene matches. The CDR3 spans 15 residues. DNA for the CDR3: TGTGCCAGCAGCCAAGCGACTAGCGGAGCCTACGAGCAGTACTTC. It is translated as CASSQATSGAYEQYF.

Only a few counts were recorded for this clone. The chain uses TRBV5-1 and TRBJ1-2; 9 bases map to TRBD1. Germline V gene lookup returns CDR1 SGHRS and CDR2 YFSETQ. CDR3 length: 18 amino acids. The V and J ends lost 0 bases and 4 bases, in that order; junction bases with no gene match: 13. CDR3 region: CASSLGYWTGDYVYGYTF. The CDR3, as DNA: TGCGCCAGCAGCTTGGGTTACTGGACAGGGGACTATGTCTATGGCTACACCTTC.

CDR3 coding DNA: TGCAGCGTTGAGTTACAGCTTTCAGGCGGCTACACCTTC. The encoded protein is CSVELQLSGGYTF. J is TRBJ1-2 and V is TRBV29-1; no definite D call. From germline, CDR1 is SQVTM and CDR2 ANQGSEA. The CDR3 length is 13 residues. V shed 3 bases and J shed 8 bases, with 16 bases lying between them.

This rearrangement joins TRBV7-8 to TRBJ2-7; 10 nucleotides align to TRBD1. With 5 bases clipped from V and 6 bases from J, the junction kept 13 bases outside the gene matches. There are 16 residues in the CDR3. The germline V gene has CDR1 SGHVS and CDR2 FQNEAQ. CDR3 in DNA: TGTGCCAGCAGCCGCGGGCTGACAGGGGGCGGGGGCGAGCAGTACTTC. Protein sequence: CASSRGLTGGGGEQYF.

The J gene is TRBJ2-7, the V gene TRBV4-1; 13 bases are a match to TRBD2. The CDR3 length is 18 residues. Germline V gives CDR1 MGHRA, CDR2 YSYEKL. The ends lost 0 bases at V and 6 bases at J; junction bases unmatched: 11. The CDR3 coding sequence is TGCGCCAGCAGCCAAGACCCTGGACTAGCGGGAGCGGGGCCCGAGCAGTACTTC. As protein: CASSQDPGLAGAGPEQYF.

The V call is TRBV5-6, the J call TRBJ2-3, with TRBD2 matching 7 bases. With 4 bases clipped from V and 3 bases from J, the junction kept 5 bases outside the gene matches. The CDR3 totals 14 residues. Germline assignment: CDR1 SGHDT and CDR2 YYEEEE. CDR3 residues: CASSGRAWTDTQYF. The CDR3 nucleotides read TGTGCCAGCAGCGGGAGGGCCTGGACAGATACGCAGTATTTT.

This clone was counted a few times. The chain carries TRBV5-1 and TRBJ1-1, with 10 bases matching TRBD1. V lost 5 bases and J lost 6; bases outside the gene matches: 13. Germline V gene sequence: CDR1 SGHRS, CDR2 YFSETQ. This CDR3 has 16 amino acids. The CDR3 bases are TGCGCCAGCAGGCTGACAGGGGGCAACTTCGAGGCTGAAGCTTTCTTT. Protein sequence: CASRLTGGNFEAEAFF.

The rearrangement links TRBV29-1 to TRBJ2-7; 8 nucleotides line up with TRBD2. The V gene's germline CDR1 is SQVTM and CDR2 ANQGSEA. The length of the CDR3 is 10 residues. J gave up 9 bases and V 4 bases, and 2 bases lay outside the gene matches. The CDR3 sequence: CSVVAGGQYF. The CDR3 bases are TGCAGCGTTGTTGCGGGAGGGCAGTACTTC.